The rows below give T cell receptor beta chains drawn from one sample of a study of control samples from healthy donors and cancer patients. Using immunoSEQ multiplex PCR, the repertoire was profiled, and TCRdb retains in-frame clones only, with some absent. The sample includes roughly 12,000 clones, roughly 95% of them seen just once. Specimen: PBMCs. The receptors were gathered from a man aged 65-85 years with head and neck cancer. The CDR3 runs from the conserved cysteine through the conserved F or W. The order of the fields is V gene, D gene, J gene, clone size, CDR3 protein, CDR3 DNA. A D gene is named only where the DNA matches it firmly. Size tells how often a clone was seen (once, few, many) or the class of an expanded clone, and some rows leave it out.

TRBV5-1	.	TRBJ1-4	once	CASSFEGVQGREKLFF	TGCGCCAGCAGCTTTGAAGGCGTCCAGGGCCGTGAAAAACTGTTTTTT
TRBV7-3	.	TRBJ2-1	.	CASSLRGSPYNEQFF	TGTGCCAGCAGCTTGAGAGGGAGCCCCTACAATGAGCAGTTCTTC
TRBV7-5	.	TRBJ2-7	.	CVGDRDRGSWGSYEQYF	TGTGTCGGCGACCGGGACAGGGGGTCCTGGGGCTCCTACGAGCAGTACTTC
TRBV20-1	.	TRBJ1-2	.	CSASSRAGSTYGYTF	TGCAGTGCTAGTAGCAGGGCAGGGTCTACCTATGGCTACACCTTC
TRBV5-5	.	TRBJ1-5	.	CASSFYRSPDQPQHF	TGTGCCAGCAGCTTTTACAGGAGCCCGGATCAGCCCCAGCATTTT
TRBV7-8	.	TRBJ2-2	.	CASSFHTGELFF	TGTGCCAGCAGCTTCCACACCGGGGAGCTGTTTTTT
TRBV11-3	TRBD1	TRBJ1-6	.	CASSSRQGKGNSPLHF	TGTGCCAGCAGCTCCAGACAGGGGAAAGGGAATTCACCCCTCCACTTT
TRBV5-6	.	TRBJ2-5	.	CASSLEGLILETQYF	TGTGCCAGCAGCTTGGAGGGGTTGATCCTGGAGACCCAGTACTTC
TRBV5-1	TRBD2	TRBJ2-7	.	CASSFASGRVDEQYF	TGCGCCAGCAGCTTCGCTAGCGGGAGGGTGGATGAGCAGTACTTC
TRBV18	.	TRBJ2-7	.	CASSPPGDSLQYF	TGTGCCAGCTCACCACCGGGAGACAGCCTACAGTACTTC
TRBV6-6	.	TRBJ1-2	.	CASTPGVNYGYTF	TGTGCCAGCACTCCAGGGGTTAACTATGGCTACACCTTC
TRBV19	.	TRBJ1-2	.	CASSLQGPRTQRDF	TGTGCCAGTAGTCTACAGGGTCCACGTACCCAACGGGACTTC
TRBV9	.	TRBJ2-3	.	CASGEGGRYTDTQYF	TGTGCCAGCGGGGAGGGGGGTCGATACACAGATACGCAGTATTTT
TRBV3-1/TRBV3-2	.	TRBJ1-6	once	CASSHGDSPLHF	TGTGCCAGCAGCCATGGGGACTCACCCCTCCACTTT
TRBV7-9	.	TRBJ1-2	.	CASSLAEVLNYGYTF	TGTGCCAGCAGCTTAGCGGAGGTCCTTAACTATGGCTACACCTTC
TRBV6-5	TRBD1	TRBJ1-2	.	CASRGTGRGYTF	TGTGCCAGCAGAGGGACAGGTAGAGGCTACACCTTC
TRBV11-2	.	TRBJ1-2	.	CASSLHQGQYYGYTF	TGTGCCAGCAGCCTTCACCAAGGACAGTACTATGGCTACACCTTC
TRBV5-1	.	TRBJ2-3	.	CASSYRDGASTDTQYF	TGCGCCAGCAGCTATAGGGACGGTGCTAGCACAGATACGCAGTATTTT
TRBV7-9	.	TRBJ2-4	.	CASSRIGDIQYF	TGTGCCAGCAGTCGGATAGGGGACATTCAGTACTTC
TRBV30	.	TRBJ1-3	.	CAWIVGGNTIYF	TGTGCCTGGATTGTTGGAGGAAACACCATATATTTT
TRBV4-1	TRBD2	TRBJ2-7	once	CASSQVPAGAPYEQYF	TGCGCCAGCAGCCAAGTTCCGGCGGGAGCCCCCTACGAGCAGTACTTC
TRBV5-1	.	TRBJ2-1	.	CASSLQSGGSYNEQFF	TGCGCCAGCAGCTTGCAAAGCGGTGGGTCCTACAATGAGCAGTTCTTC
TRBV6-6	.	TRBJ1-2	.	CASNPDRRYGYTF	TGTGCCAGCAACCCGGACCGCCGCTATGGCTACACCTTC
TRBV30	TRBD2	TRBJ2-1	.	CALNRGGYNEQFF	TGTGCCCTAAATCGGGGGGGGTACAATGAGCAGTTCTTC
TRBV7-8	.	TRBJ2-1	.	CASSLDYNEQFF	TGTGCCAGCAGCTTAGACTACAATGAGCAGTTCTTC
TRBV6-5	TRBD1	TRBJ2-2	.	CASNLDRDNTGELFF	TGTGCCAGCAATCTTGACAGGGATAACACCGGGGAGCTGTTTTTT
TRBV7-3	TRBD2	TRBJ2-2	.	CPSSRLAYGELFF	TGCCCCAGCAGCCGACTAGCATACGGGGAGCTGTTTTTT
TRBV3-1/TRBV3-2	.	TRBJ2-3	.	CASSQFGQGGTDTQYF	TGTGCCAGCAGCCAATTTGGGCAGGGAGGAACAGATACGCAGTATTTT
TRBV27	.	TRBJ1-2	.	CASSLSRERFYGYTF	TGTGCCAGCAGTTTATCCCGAGAAAGATTCTATGGCTACACCTTC
TRBV10-2	.	TRBJ2-6	.	CASRGFSGANVLTF	TGCGCCAGCAGGGGGTTCTCTGGGGCCAACGTCCTGACTTTC
TRBV11-2	TRBD2	TRBJ2-1	.	CASSSPPGLGFNEQFF	TGTGCCAGCAGCTCCCCCCCGGGACTAGGGTTCAATGAGCAGTTCTTC
TRBV19	.	TRBJ1-5	.	CASSLGPNQPQHF	TGTGCCAGTAGCCTAGGCCCCAATCAGCCCCAGCATTTT
TRBV3-1/TRBV3-2	TRBD1	TRBJ2-1	.	CASSPTGGSYNEQFF	TGTGCCAGCAGCCCGACAGGGGGGTCCTACAATGAGCAGTTCTTC
TRBV3-1/TRBV3-2	.	TRBJ2-3	.	CASSQGLRGFRGDTQYF	TGTGCCAGCAGCCAAGGCCTAAGAGGCTTCAGGGGAGATACGCAGTATTTT
TRBV9	TRBD2	TRBJ2-1	.	CASSVDSGGTYNEQFF	TGTGCCAGCAGCGTAGATTCGGGAGGGACCTACAATGAGCAGTTCTTC
TRBV3-1/TRBV3-2	.	TRBJ1-4	.	CASSQDWGVLLFF	TGTGCCAGCAGCCAAGATTGGGGGGTTTTACTGTTTTTT
TRBV19	TRBD1	TRBJ1-2	.	CASVISPGTGGSYGYTF	TGTGCCAGCGTCATCAGCCCAGGGACAGGGGGTAGCTATGGCTACACCTTC